These 8 T cell receptor beta chains were all obtained from the same sample, sequenced in a study of cytomegalovirus exposure and HLA in healthy donors. The PCR used 60 Vbeta and 13 Jbeta primers. The assay was immunoSEQ multiplex PCR, and TCRdb's table has in-frame clones only and misses some. The table shows 85,000 to 100,000 clones, with around 73% occurring only once. The sequenced material came from PBMCs. These receptors originate from a man aged 40-50 years in good health and CMV-seronegative.

The J gene is TRBJ1-1, the V gene TRBV15, with 7 bases fitting TRBD1. With V trimmed by 0 bases and J by 7 bases, 5 bases remained unmatched. CDR3 length: 14 amino acids. The germline gives CDR1 LNHNV, CDR2 YYDKDF (reference sequence). DNA for the CDR3: TGTGCCACCAGCAGAGATAAGGGGGCAGGTGAAGCTTTCTTT. It codes for CATSRDKGAGEAFF.

This rearrangement joins TRBV7-8 to TRBJ2-3; 8 nucleotides match TRBD2. This CDR3 has 16 amino acids. CDR1 is SGHVS, CDR2 FQNEAQ, per germline. The V segment lost 8 bases and the J segment 0 bases; nucleotides outside the gene matches: 10. Here the CDR3 DNA reads TGTGCCAGCGCAGAGGTCGGGGGGGGAAGCACAGATACGCAGTATTTT. It encodes CASAEVGGGSTDTQYF. Using reference TRBV7-8 and TRBJ2-3 for the parts outside the CDR3, the full variable domain is GAGVSQSPRYKVAKRGQDVALRCDPISGHVSLFWYQQALGQGPEFLTYFQNEAQLDKSGLPSDRFFAERPEGSVSTLKIQRTQQEDSAVYLCASAEVGGGSTDTQYFGPGTRLTVL.

The genes are TRBV5-4 and TRBJ1-4; 10 nucleotides line up with TRBD1. Germline V gene data show CDR1 as SGHNT and CDR2 as YYREEE (reference sequence). Germline trimming cut 4 bases from V and 8 bases from J; bases unmatched to any gene: 8. This CDR3 spans 15 amino acids. DNA of the CDR3: TGTGCCAGCAGCGCGACAGGGGGCGGGCGCGAAAAACTGTTTTTT. Residues: CASSATGGGREKLFF.

CDR3 protein: CASSRGVGGLAGGPYEQYF. CDR3 nucleotides: TGTGCCAGCAGCCGCGGGGTGGGCGGACTAGCGGGAGGGCCGTACGAGCAGTACTTC. The chain is built from TRBV7-9 and TRBJ2-7; 15 bases agree with TRBD2. The germline gives CDR1 SEHNR, CDR2 FQNEAQ (reference sequence). V lost 5 bases to trimming and J lost 4 bases; unmatched junction nucleotides: 15. The CDR3 runs to 19 residues.

This clone was recorded a few times. At one boundary the junction diverges from the germline segment, which might be a read error. The rearrangement links TRBV7-9 to TRBJ2-7; maybe TRBD1 (5 bases). CDR3 length: 12 amino acids. Per germline, CDR1 SEHNR and CDR2 FQNEAQ (reference sequence). CDR3 sequence (DNA): TGTTCCAGCAGCTTAGGGGCAAACGAGCAGTACTTC. Translating it yields CSSSLGANEQYF. The full variable domain, with the rest looked up from reference TRBV7-9 and TRBJ2-7, is DTGVSQNPRHKITKRGQNVTFRCDPISEHNRLYWYRQTLGQGPEFLTYFQNEAQLEKSRLLSDRFSAERPKGSFSTLEIQRTEQGDSAMYLCSSSLGANEQYFGPGTRLTVT.

The rearrangement joins TRBV7-8 to TRBJ1-6; a possible D gene is TRBD1 (5 bases). V lost 0 bases to trimming and J lost 11 bases, with 20 bases between them. The CDR3 has 17 residues. Germline V gives CDR1 SGHVS, CDR2 FQNEAQ. CDR3 nucleotide sequence: TGTGCCAGCAGCTTAGCCCGTGGACCGGGGACTGGGACACCCCTCCACTTT. Encoded protein: CASSLARGPGTGTPLHF.

V usage is TRBV5-4 and J usage is TRBJ2-2; the D is unclear. Trimming pared 2 bases from V and 7 bases from J, leaving 12 bases between. Germline V lookup: CDR1 SGHNT, CDR2 YYREEE (reference sequence). There are 14 residues in the CDR3. For the CDR3, the DNA is TGTGCCAGCAGCTTAGGCGGAGTCGTCGGGGAGCTGTTTTTT. Translation gives CASSLGGVVGELFF.

J is TRBJ2-7 and V is TRBV6-1; 7 nucleotides match TRBD2. The germline gives CDR1 MNHNS, CDR2 SASEGT. The CDR3 has 15 residues. Germline trimming cut 1 base from V and 1 base from J; bases unmatched to any gene: 4. The CDR3 sequence: CASSEEASGSYEQYF. CDR3 nucleotides: TGTGCCAGCAGTGAAGAGGCTAGCGGATCCTACGAGCAGTACTTC.